This entry features one T cell receptor beta chain sequence. This sample is drawn from a study of blood T cell repertoires in COVID-19. At the level of the study: The study drew acute and convalescent COVID-19 samples from the United States, Italy and Spain. T cells, B-cell-depleted T cells, or PBMCs provided the cDNA or gDNA that served as material.

Under the authors' procedure: For nucleated cells, counts were estimated from reference gene primer amplification. The protocol was immunoSEQ multiplex PCR, while the TCRdb copy is restricted to in-frame clones and leaves out a portion. V, J and clone size reflect that table, while D and trimming were determined from the DNA. The sample has approximately 300,000 clones; approximately 85% are singletons. The CDR3 loop spans 15 amino acids. The V and J ends lost 7 bases and 0 bases respectively, with 16 bases between them. CDR1 and CDR2 (germline): MNHEY, SMNVEV (reference sequence). Cohort 3 recovered donors had two negative PCRs, clearance, or symptom resolution.

The chain combines TRBV27 with TRBJ2-7; D possibly corresponds to TRBD1 (5 bases). Sequences were obtained from PBMCs or T cells enriched from blood (not recorded which). This clonotype was obtained from a woman in her 30s who had recovered from COVID-19. The CDR3 DNA follows: TGTGCCAGCATGGGGCAGTGGGCGAGCTCCTACGAGCAGTACTTC. Its protein product is CASMGQWASSYEQYF.